This T cell receptor (beta chain) is drawn from a study of CD8+ T cells in alopecia areata (dated by TCRdb to the late 2010s). About the investigation overall: Skin from C3H/HeJ donors with spontaneous alopecia (6-12 months old) was grafted onto female C3H/HeJ recipients that were about 6-10 weeks old. High-throughput TCRbeta sequencing was used to examine T cell clonal expansion in alopecia areata in both the C3H/HeJ mouse model and human patients. In humans, TCRbeta sequencing was performed on scalp tissue and on sorted CD4+ and CD8+ peripheral blood T cells from healthy controls and from patients with patchy or totalis/universalis alopecia areata. Scalp clonality was compared among normal scalp (n=4), patchy alopecia areata scalp (n=8), and alopecia totalis/universalis scalp (n=8). RNA was extracted with the PAXgene miRNA kit for fixed scalp, the miRNeasy kit for PBMCs, and the RNeasy kit for mouse skin. TCRbeta CDR3 regions were amplified by immunoSEQ multiplex PCR with 35 Vbeta forward and 13 Jbeta reverse primers. The research as a whole found: TCR sequences shared between patients were less clear than in mice, possibly partly because of HLA diversity in the patient population. Unlike mouse skin, where gammadelta T cells dominate, normal human skin contains resident alphabeta T cells that get sequenced too, which complicates analysis of the scalp TCR repertoire. Compared with normal scalp, lesional scalp had higher clonality and more expanded CD8+ clones, particularly in alopecia totalis/universalis, a pattern that suggests antigenic drive.

Libraries were built with the immunoSEQ multiplex PCR assay. To provide template for TCR sequencing, every sample had RNA extracted and reverse transcribed into cDNA. SuperScript III was used to make first-strand cDNA, primed with a 2:1 mix of oligo-dT and random hexamers. Amplification bias was assessed with a synthetic immune receptor repertoire, and residual bias was removed computationally. Libraries were sequenced on Illumina HiSeq using 60 bp reads that covered the CDR3 and were read from J toward V. The authors processed their data as follows. Raw reads were preprocessed to remove errors, and CDR3 was defined according to IMGT conventions as the region from the conserved cysteine to phenylalanine. To get clonality, Shannon entropy was normalized by log2 of the number of productive unique TCRs and the result was subtracted from 1. Whether scalp clones were CD4 or CD8 was inferred by matching scalp TCRbeta sequences against CD4 and CD8 repertoires sorted from blood. The table was pulled from immuneACCESS by TCRdb, which kept in-frame rearrangements only. Such tables lose some clones; where checked, under half of the loss comes from unresolved V genes, and the rest has no known cause. D and trimming were read from the DNA, whereas the V and J calls and clone size are those reported in that table. Across this sample, about 300,000 clones were tabulated and none appeared just once. More than 0.95% of the sample belongs to the ten largest clones.

The CDR3 spans 14 residues, from the cysteine through the phenylalanine. The DNA shown is the part of the CDR3 that was read: 30 bases, in frame from base 1. Sequences FNHDT (CDR1) and SITEND (CDR2) are obtained from the germline V gene (reference sequence). Compared with germline, V lacks 4 bases and J lacks 0 bases; bases without a gene match: 2. This clone was picked up a small number of times. Its antigen specificity is not known. For this mouse receptor, gene names and germline sequences are murine. The read finishes 4 residues shy of the CDR3 end, and the germline J gene is used to complete it. Cells from mouse cutaneous lymph nodes were pooled, stained for CD4, CD8alpha, NKG2D, NKG2ACE and other markers, and then sorted on a BD Influx.

Recombination linked TRBV19 to TRBJ2-7; the central 9 bases match TRBD2. What was sequenced was CD4+ T cells sorted from a lymph node. This TCR was sampled from a C3H/HeJ mouse with alopecia areata. This strain has the MHC haplotype H2-k. The CDR3 in this case is CASSGLGSSYEQYF. Partial CDR3 DNA: TGTGCCAGCAGTGGACTGGGGAGCTCCTAT.